The present T cell receptor beta chain was sequenced within a study of T cell repertoires in aging, cancer and after chemotherapy. In this sample, this clonotype turned up a few times. CDR3 length: 15 amino acids. V lost 4 bases and J lost 0; bases outside the gene matches: 1. The germline V gene encodes CDR1 MNHEY and CDR2 SVGAGI. TRB rearrangements spanning V, D and J were amplified using mixed TRB-A/B primers. TCRdb processed the multiplex PCR reads anew with MiXCR; each CDR3 protein has one entry. The sample carries 8,000 to 9,000 distinct CDR3 sequences, approximately 39% recorded once. The template was genomic DNA from peripheral blood, not RNA.

This sequence originates from a human donor with a solid tumor. The chain couples TRBV6-5 to TRBJ2-7; 12 bases align to TRBD2. The sequenced sample was blood. CDR3: CASSLTSGSSYEQYF. CDR3 in DNA: TGTGCCAGCAGTTTGACTAGCGGGAGCTCCTACGAGCAGTACTTC.